This TCR beta chain came from a study of shared clonotypes between healthy human individuals. TCRdb's table, derived via immunoSEQ multiplex PCR, lists solely in-frame clones and lacks some. The sample yields about 120,000 clones, around 65% seen once. Details on this clone: An end of the junction differs from the germline gene, which may be a read error.

The sequence was obtained from a woman in her twenties or thirties in good health. The sample comprised memory CD8+ T cells sorted from blood. Specified subset: CD45RO+ cells pooled with CCR7-negative TemRA cells.

CDR3 sequence reads: CASSLADTGTPPEF. CDR3 DNA: TGTGCCAGCAGCCTAGCCGATACCGGGACCCCGCCCGAATTT. The rearrangement links TRBV7-2 to TRBJ1-1, with D perhaps matching TRBD1 (5 bases). The CDR3 extends over 14 amino acids. Germline CDR1 reads SGHTA; CDR2 reads FQGNSA.